This is a list of T cell receptor beta chains from one sample in a study of blood T cell repertoires in COVID-19. Profiling relied on immunoSEQ multiplex PCR, and the TCRdb table lists in-frame clones only, not all of them. The data contain approximately 300,000 clones, roughly nine tenths of them seen just once; the ten biggest clones take up 5.5% to 6%. The sequenced material came from PBMCs or T cells enriched from blood (not recorded which). The source of these receptors is a woman between 25 and 40 years old who had recovered from COVID-19. The CDR3 runs from the conserved cysteine through the conserved F or W. A D gene is named only where the DNA matches it firmly. Rows give clone size only sometimes, using once, few, many, or a class for an expanded clone.

size: once; D: TRBD1; V: TRBV6-5; J: TRBJ2-4; DNA: TGTGCCAGCGAGGACAGGGGGCTAGCCAAAAACATTCAGTACTTC; CDR3: CASEDRGLAKNIQYF
size: -; D: TRBD1; V: TRBV18; J: TRBJ2-6; DNA: TGTGCCAGCTCACCGGACAGGGCTGGGGCCAACGTCCTGACTTTC; CDR3: CASSPDRAGANVLTF
size: -; D: TRBD1; V: TRBV30; J: TRBJ1-1; DNA: TGTGCCTGGCAGGGGGAGAAAAACACTGAAGCTTTCTTT; CDR3: CAWQGEKNTEAFF
size: -; D: TRBD1; V: TRBV6-2/TRBV6-3; J: TRBJ1-1; DNA: TGTGCCAGCAGTCTAGGGACAGGACCAGCTTTCTTT; CDR3: CASSLGTGPAFF
size: once; D: TRBD2; V: TRBV12-5; J: TRBJ2-3; DNA: TGTGCTAGTGGTTTGGGTAGCGGGGGGGCCCAAGATACGCAGTATTTT; CDR3: CASGLGSGGAQDTQYF
size: once; D: -; V: TRBV19; J: TRBJ1-1; DNA: TGTGCCAGTAGGGAGTGGAAAGGTGAAGCTTTCTTT; CDR3: CASREWKGEAFF
size: many; D: -; V: TRBV21-1; J: TRBJ2-2; DNA: TGTGCCAGCAGCAAACGGCTGACAGGTCGCGCCGGGGAGCTGTTTTTT; CDR3: CASSKRLTGRAGELFF
size: -; D: TRBD2; V: TRBV7-2; J: TRBJ2-3; DNA: TGTGCCAGCAGCAAATTAGCGGGGGCCCAAAGCACAGATACGCAGTATTTT; CDR3: CASSKLAGAQSTDTQYF
size: -; D: -; V: TRBV5-6; J: TRBJ1-2; DNA: TGTGCCAGCAGCTTGCCAGGCTATGGCTACACCTTC; CDR3: CASSLPGYGYTF
size: -; D: -; V: TRBV6-1; J: TRBJ1-3; DNA: TGTGCCAGCAGTGATGGTTTGGGCAACTCTGGAAACACCATATATTTT; CDR3: CASSDGLGNSGNTIYF
size: -; D: TRBD1; V: TRBV6-5; J: TRBJ1-4; DNA: TGTGCCAGCAGGGACAGGGGGCTAGCTAATGAAAAACTGTTTTTT; CDR3: CASRDRGLANEKLFF
size: -; D: -; V: TRBV19; J: TRBJ1-1; DNA: TGTGCCAGTAGTATGGGGGGGTATTTGCCTGAAGCTTTCTTT; CDR3: CASSMGGYLPEAFF
size: once; D: -; V: TRBV6-5; J: TRBJ1-2; DNA: TGTGCCAGCAGTTACTCGCCAGGGGAGAATGGCTACACCTTC; CDR3: CASSYSPGENGYTF
size: -; D: -; V: TRBV7-9; J: TRBJ2-7; DNA: TGTGCCAGCAGCTTAGGACAGGCCGAGTACTTC; CDR3: CASSLGQAEYF
size: -; D: TRBD1; V: TRBV5-6; J: TRBJ1-1; DNA: TGTGCCAGCAGCGAGGGACAGGGCGGCCCTGAAGCTTTCTTT; CDR3: CASSEGQGGPEAFF
size: once; D: TRBD1; V: TRBV27; J: TRBJ2-6; DNA: TGTGCCAGCAGTTCCCTCGGGACAGGGATCGGTGGGGCCAACGTCCTGACTTTC; CDR3: CASSSLGTGIGGANVLTF
size: -; D: -; V: TRBV7-3; J: TRBJ1-2; DNA: TGTGCCAGCAGCTTAACGCCCATGCTGGGGGCGCAGGGCTACACCTTC; CDR3: CASSLTPMLGAQGYTF
size: -; D: -; V: TRBV12-5; J: TRBJ2-2; DNA: TGTGCTAGTGGTTTGGTTGGGGGGGCTCACACCGGGGAGCTGTTTTTT; CDR3: CASGLVGGAHTGELFF
size: -; D: -; V: TRBV9; J: TRBJ1-2; DNA: TGTGCCAGCAGCGCCCGTGGGGGGGATGGCTACACCTTC; CDR3: CASSARGGDGYTF
size: -; D: -; V: TRBV6-5; J: TRBJ1-2; DNA: TGTGCCAGCAGTTTGGACATTAGCTATGGCTACACCTTC; CDR3: CASSLDISYGYTF
size: -; D: TRBD1; V: TRBV5-6; J: TRBJ2-7; DNA: TGTGCCAGCAGCTTGGGTGGACAGGGGACCTACGAGCAGTACTTC; CDR3: CASSLGGQGTYEQYF
size: -; D: -; V: TRBV19; J: TRBJ1-6; DNA: TGTGCCAGTAGTCTTGGACAGACCCCCCATTCACCCCTCCACTTT; CDR3: CASSLGQTPHSPLHF
size: -; D: TRBD1; V: TRBV6-5; J: TRBJ2-7; DNA: TGTGCCAGCAGGCTAAGTGGACAGGGAATTTACGAGCAGTACTTC; CDR3: CASRLSGQGIYEQYF
size: -; D: -; V: TRBV18; J: TRBJ1-4; DNA: TGTGCCAGCTCAACGTCAGGGTCTACTAATGAAAAACTGTTTTTT; CDR3: CASSTSGSTNEKLFF
size: few; D: TRBD1; V: TRBV7-8; J: TRBJ1-2; DNA: TGTGCCAGCAGCCCACAGGGGGGCCATGGCTACACCTTC; CDR3: CASSPQGGHGYTF
size: -; D: -; V: TRBV12-3/TRBV12-4; J: TRBJ1-2; DNA: TGTGCCAGCAGTACGAGGGCGGACTATGGCTACACCTTC; CDR3: CASSTRADYGYTF
size: once; D: TRBD1; V: TRBV27; J: TRBJ1-6; DNA: TGTGCCACCTCAGGCGCCCGGACAGGGGCTAATTCACCCCTCCACTTT; CDR3: CATSGARTGANSPLHF
size: few; D: TRBD1; V: TRBV7-8; J: TRBJ1-5; DNA: TGTGCCAGCAGCTTAGGACAGGGGGGTAGACAGCCCCAGCATTTT; CDR3: CASSLGQGGRQPQHF
size: -; D: -; V: TRBV7-8; J: TRBJ1-6; DNA: TGTGCCAGCAGCTCTTGGACTTTTAGCTCCTATAATTCACCCCTCCACTTT; CDR3: CASSSWTFSSYNSPLHF
size: -; D: TRBD1; V: TRBV30; J: TRBJ1-6; DNA: TGTGCCTGGACCTTTGGGACAGTTAATTCACCCCTCCACTTT; CDR3: CAWTFGTVNSPLHF
size: -; D: -; V: TRBV7-9; J: TRBJ1-1; DNA: TGTGCCAGCAGCCCGGGGGGGATCGAAGCTTTCTTT; CDR3: CASSPGGIEAFF
size: -; D: -; V: TRBV2; J: TRBJ1-5; DNA: TGTGCCAGCAGTGAAGCTCCGGGGGATAGTACCCAGCATTTT; CDR3: CASSEAPGDSTQHF